The rows below give T cell receptor beta chains drawn from one sample of a study of CXCR3-negative and CXCR3-positive naive CD8 T cells. Reprocessing the 5' RACE reads, TCRdb reports a single entry for every CDR3 protein and omits DNA. Recorded for this sample: some 99,000 distinct CDR3 sequences. The sample taken for sequencing was naive CXCR3+ CD8+ T cells from blood. The source of these receptors is a human donor in good health. Some clones in this sample may be carry-over from other donors' samples. The CDR3 runs from the conserved cysteine through the conserved F or W. Each record gives: CDR3 protein, V gene, J gene.

CASSLEVVPRGTFHEQFF	TRBV7-9	TRBJ2-1
CASSLGTATEAFF	TRBV7-6	TRBJ1-1
CSVEVRGLSYEQYF	TRBV29-1	TRBJ2-7
CASTQVRANEKLFF	TRBV28	TRBJ1-4
CASSYLGTDTQYF	TRBV6-5	TRBJ2-3
CASRSHREGDTEAFF	TRBV6-4	TRBJ1-1
CASSQDEGQGASNTGELFF	TRBV4-3	TRBJ2-2
CASGSGQGNQPQHF	TRBV7-9	TRBJ1-5
CASSPILPGELFF	TRBV7-2	TRBJ2-2
CSVEGEGELFF	TRBV29-1	TRBJ2-2
CSFWPGTSGVSGYEQYF	TRBV29-1	TRBJ2-7
CSGNGLAENEETQYF	TRBV29-1	TRBJ2-5
CASSHRRGAYEQYF	TRBV4-3	TRBJ2-7
CSVDLHTDTQYF	TRBV29-1	TRBJ2-3
CASNDVLRDGAYEQYF	TRBV7-2	TRBJ2-7
CASSPRSGVYTGELFF	TRBV7-2	TRBJ2-2
CASSHEINTGELFF	TRBV4-3	TRBJ2-2
CASSLLNQNTEAFF	TRBV27	TRBJ1-1
CASSLEQDTYEQYF	TRBV7-6	TRBJ2-7
CASSQLAGGETQYF	TRBV4-1	TRBJ2-5
CATSIAGGSETQYF	TRBV15	TRBJ2-5
CARQDTDTQYF	TRBV7-9	TRBJ2-3